This T cell receptor (beta chain) is from a study of early T cells in non-severe SARS-CoV-2 infection. Study summary: Bulk RNA from unsorted whole blood was sequenced; chains were unpaired. General observations from the study: VDJdb matches were skewed toward anti-spike CD8 T cell responses.

With regard to this clonotype: Its antigen is currently unknown.

The CDR3 length is 14 residues. V was trimmed by 5 bases and J by 3 bases, leaving 13 bases between them. Looked up from germline, CDR1 is SGHNT and CDR2 is YENEEA. The library protocol tagged individual cDNA molecules with unique molecular identifiers. TCRdb redid the calling of the 5' RACE reads with MiXCR, one entry per CDR3 protein. The sample records about 46,000 distinct CDR3 sequences, over 5% being singletons. This specimen consisted of whole blood, obtained at baseline. The sequence was collected from an adult who was a healthcare worker with PCR-confirmed SARS-CoV-2 infection or an uninfected control (not recorded which). The rearrangement links TRBV11-3 to TRBJ1-1; a possible D gene is TRBD1 (5 bases). CDR3 nucleotides: TGTGCCAGCAGCGCAGGGAGCGCGGACACTGAAGCTTTCTTT. Its translation: CASSAGSADTEAFF. Full variable domain (missing parts from reference TRBV11-3 and TRBJ1-1): EAGVVQSPRYKIIEKKQPVAFWCNPISGHNTLYWYLQNLGQGPELLIRYENEEAVDDSQLPKDRFSAERLKGVDSTLKIQPAELGDSAVYLCASSAGSADTEAFFGQGTRLTVV.